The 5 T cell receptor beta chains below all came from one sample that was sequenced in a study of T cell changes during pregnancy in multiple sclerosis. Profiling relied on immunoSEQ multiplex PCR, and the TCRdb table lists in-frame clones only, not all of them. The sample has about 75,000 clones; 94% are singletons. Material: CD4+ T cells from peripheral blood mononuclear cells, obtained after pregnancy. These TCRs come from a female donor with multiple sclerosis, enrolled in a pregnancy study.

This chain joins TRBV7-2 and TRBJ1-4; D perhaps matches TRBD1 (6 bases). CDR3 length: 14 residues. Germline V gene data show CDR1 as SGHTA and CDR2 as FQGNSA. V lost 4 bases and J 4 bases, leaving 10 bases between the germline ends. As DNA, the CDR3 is TGTGCCAGCAGCTCCCAGGGGATTAATGAAAAACTGTTTTTT. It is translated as CASSSQGINEKLFF.

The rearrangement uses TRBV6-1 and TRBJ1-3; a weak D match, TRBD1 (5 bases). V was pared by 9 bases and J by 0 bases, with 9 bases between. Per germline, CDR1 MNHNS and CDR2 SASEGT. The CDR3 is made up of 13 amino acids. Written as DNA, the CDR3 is TGTGCCAGTCGACAGTACTCTGGAAACACCATATATTTT. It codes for CASRQYSGNTIYF.

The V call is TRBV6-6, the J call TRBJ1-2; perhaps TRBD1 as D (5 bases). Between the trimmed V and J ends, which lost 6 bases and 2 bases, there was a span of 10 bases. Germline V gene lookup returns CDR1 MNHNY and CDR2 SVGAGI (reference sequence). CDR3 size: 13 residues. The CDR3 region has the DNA TGTGCCAGCAGAGACAGTGCCAACTATGGCTACACCTTC. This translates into CASRDSANYGYTF.

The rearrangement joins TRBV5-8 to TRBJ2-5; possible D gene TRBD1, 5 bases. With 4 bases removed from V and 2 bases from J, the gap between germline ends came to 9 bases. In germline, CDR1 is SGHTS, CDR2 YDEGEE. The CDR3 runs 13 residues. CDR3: CASSRRVQETQYF. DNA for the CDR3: TGTGCCAGCAGCCGCAGGGTTCAAGAGACCCAGTACTTC.

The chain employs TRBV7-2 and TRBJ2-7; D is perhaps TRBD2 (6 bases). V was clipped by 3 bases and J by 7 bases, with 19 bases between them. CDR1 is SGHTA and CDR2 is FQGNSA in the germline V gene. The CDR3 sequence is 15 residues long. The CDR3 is CASSFGHVPGREQYF. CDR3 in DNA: TGTGCCAGCAGCTTTGGTCACGTCCCAGGGAGGGAGCAGTACTTC.